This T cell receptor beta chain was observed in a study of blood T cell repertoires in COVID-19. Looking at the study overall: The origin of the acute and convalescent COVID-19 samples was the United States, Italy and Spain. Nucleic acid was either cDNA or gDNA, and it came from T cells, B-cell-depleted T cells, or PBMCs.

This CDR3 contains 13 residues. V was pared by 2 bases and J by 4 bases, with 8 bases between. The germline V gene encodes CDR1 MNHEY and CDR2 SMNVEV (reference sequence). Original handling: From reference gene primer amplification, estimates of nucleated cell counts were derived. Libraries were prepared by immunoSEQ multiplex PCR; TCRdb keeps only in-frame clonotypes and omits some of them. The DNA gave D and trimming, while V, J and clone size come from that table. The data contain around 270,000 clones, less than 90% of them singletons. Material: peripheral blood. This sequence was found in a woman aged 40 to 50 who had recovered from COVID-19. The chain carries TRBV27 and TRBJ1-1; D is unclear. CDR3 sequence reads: CASSLKRGTEAFF. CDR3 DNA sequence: TGTGCCAGCAGTTTAAAGCGTGGCACTGAAGCTTTCTTT.